This TCR beta chain emerged from a study of T cells after yellow fever vaccination. The study, taken as a whole, reports: Clonotypes appearing in both CD4 and CD8 compartments existed, and their share was small.

The CDR3 is 14 residues long. Trimming cost V 9 bases and J 4 bases, with 16 bases left between them. TCRdb independently ran MiXCR on the 5' RACE reads; one entry per CDR3 protein. The sample has hundreds of thousands of distinct CDR3 sequences, less than 15% seen once. On this clonotype itself: Its specificity is unknown.

This receptor was obtained from a man aged 25-40 years who received the YFV17D yellow fever vaccine. This sequence joins TRBV12-3 or TRBV12-4 and TRBJ1-5; D is possibly TRBD1 (5 bases). Sequencing was performed on PBMCs, taken on the day of the yellow fever booster vaccination. The CDR3 spells CASLGQGPNQPQHF. The CDR3 DNA sequence: TGTGCCAGTTTGGGGCAGGGACCAAATCAGCCCCAGCATTTT.